These 10 T cell receptor beta chains came from one sample sequenced in a study of blood T cell repertoires in COVID-19. Sequencing used immunoSEQ multiplex PCR; TCRdb keeps in-frame clones, though not all of them. The data show 150,000 to 200,000 clones, about three quarters seen once. Sequenced material: peripheral blood. The receptor set was obtained from a man between 60 and 70 years old with acute or convalescent COVID-19.

V usage is TRBV7-3 and J usage is TRBJ2-5, with D perhaps matching TRBD1 (6 bases). Between the trimmed V and J ends, which lost 1 base and 4 bases, there was a span of 16 bases. The CDR3 spans 16 residues. Per germline, CDR1 SGHTA and CDR2 FQGTGA. CDR3 DNA sequence: TGTGCCAGCAGCTTAATTGGAAGTCAGGGGAGAGAGACCCAGTACTTC. It is translated as CASSLIGSQGRETQYF.

The V gene is TRBV6-5, the J gene TRBJ2-7, with 7 bases fitting TRBD1. This CDR3 is 14 amino acids long. V was pared by 2 bases and J by 2 bases, with 3 bases of the junction left unmatched. The germline CDR1 and CDR2 sequences are MNHEY and SVGAGI. The CDR3 DNA reads TGTGCCAGCAGTTACGGGACAGCGACCTACGAGCAGTACTTC. It specifies CASSYGTATYEQYF.

As concerns this clone: Other DNA sequences in the sample encode the same CDR3. This chain connects TRBV3-1 (or the pseudogene TRBV3-2) to TRBJ2-7; a possible D gene is TRBD2 (5 bases). V lost 4 bases, J lost 3 bases, and 7 bases lay in between. This CDR3 spans 12 amino acids. Per the germline V gene, CDR1 is LGHDT and CDR2 is YNNKEL (reference sequence). The CDR3 DNA is TGTGCCAGCAGCCCTGGACTCTACGAGCAGTACTTC. Translating gives CASSPGLYEQYF.

This chain links TRBV19 with TRBJ2-1, with 10 nucleotides matching TRBD1. V lost 8 bases, J lost 9 bases, and 13 bases stayed unmatched. This CDR3 spans 15 amino acids. Germline-derived CDR1 and CDR2 are LNHDA and SQIVND (reference sequence). CDR3 loop: CASATTGQGMGEQFF. The CDR3, as DNA: TGTGCCAGTGCGACTACGGGACAGGGGATGGGTGAGCAGTTCTTC. Drawing the rest from reference TRBV19 and TRBJ2-1, the complete variable domain is DGGITQSPKYLFRKEGQNVTLSCEQNLNHDAMYWYRQDPGQGLRLIYYSQIVNDFQKGDIAEGYSVSREKKESFPLTVTSAQKNPTAFYLCASATTGQGMGEQFFGPGTRLTVL.

This chain joins TRBV4-1 and TRBJ2-2; 9 nucleotides agree with TRBD1. The CDR3 length is 16 residues. Germline V gives CDR1 MGHRA, CDR2 YSYEKL. V lost 4 bases to trimming and J lost 5 bases; unmatched junction nucleotides: 8. The CDR3 DNA is TGCGCCAGCAGCCGCCTGACAGGGGGAAGGACCGGGGAGCTGTTTTTT. Encoded protein: CASSRLTGGRTGELFF.

Concerning this clone: A read error may produce the germline difference seen at one junction end. The genes are TRBV7-3 and TRBJ2-1, with 12 positions matching TRBD2. Per the germline V gene, CDR1 is SGHTA and CDR2 is FQGTGA. This CDR3 has 16 amino acids. The CDR3 sequence: CASSLTLAGGHNEQFF. DNA of the CDR3: TGTGCCAGCAGCCTAACCCTAGCGGGGGGGCACAATGAGCAGTTCTTC.

The CDR3 region has the DNA TGCAGCGTTGAAATTTACTCATCCCACGAAAAACTGTTTTTT. Translated: CSVEIYSSHEKLFF. V is TRBV29-1 and J is TRBJ1-4; D gene uncertain. Per germline, CDR1 SQVTM and CDR2 ANQGSEA. V shed 2 bases and J shed 8 bases, with 15 bases lying between them. This CDR3 region has 14 residues.

V is TRBV5-6 and J is TRBJ2-5; 9 bases fit TRBD1. Per germline, CDR1 SGHDT and CDR2 YYEEEE. Trimming removed 1 base from V and 4 bases from J; junction bases left unmatched: 5. The CDR3 has 15 residues. The CDR3 reads CASSLRTGVGETQYF. The CDR3 nucleotides are TGTGCCAGCAGCTTGAGGACAGGGGTTGGAGAGACCCAGTACTTC.

The rearrangement joins TRBV9 to TRBJ1-3, with 7 bases lining up with TRBD1. CDR1 and CDR2 (germline): SGDLS, YYNGEE. The CDR3 covers 17 residues. Trimming removed 3 bases from V and 3 bases from J; junction bases left unmatched: 12. CDR3 coding DNA: TGTGCCAGCAGCGAGAGAGTCGACAGGGTGGTTGGAAACACCATATATTTT. Translating it yields CASSERVDRVVGNTIYF.

The V and J genes are TRBV10-3 and TRBJ1-2; D gene ambiguous. The CDR3 has 14 residues. Germline CDR1 reads ENHRY; CDR2 reads SYGVKD. V shed 0 bases and J shed 4 bases, with 9 bases lying between them. The CDR3 reads CAISESMSGYGYTF. The CDR3 DNA sequence: TGTGCCATCAGTGAGTCAATGAGCGGCTATGGCTACACCTTC.